The 13 T cell receptor beta chains below come from one sample, sequenced in a study of human T cells and chemical hapten exposure. TCRdb reprocessed the RACE reads with MiXCR, giving one entry per CDR3 protein. Among 85,000 to 100,000 distinct CDR3 sequences listed, roughly 11% were seen once. The time point is: patch test 2, 6 weeks after DPC sensitization. Treatment: therapeutic diphenylcyclopropenone sensitization with weekly scalp DPC. The sequencing used whole blood, collected in connection with sensitization to the hapten diphenylcyclopropenone (DPC). All receptors derive from a man in his forties or fifties with alopecia areata. Some clones in this sample may be carry-over from other donors' samples.

The chain recombines TRBV7-9 with TRBJ2-1; 9 nucleotides align to TRBD1. Germline V gives CDR1 SEHNR, CDR2 FQNEAQ (reference sequence). The CDR3 loop spans 19 amino acids. Trimming removed 5 bases from V and 2 bases from J; junction bases left unmatched: 16. CDR3 coding DNA: TGTGCCAGCAGCGCCGGGACAGGGCAACGCCTATCAACCTACAATGAGCAGTTCTTC. It encodes CASSAGTGQRLSTYNEQFF.

In its sample, this clonotype was seen a few times. The rearrangement joins TRBV2 to TRBJ2-1; 8 nucleotides agree with TRBD2. The CDR3 length is 18 residues. The germline CDR1 and CDR2 sequences are SNHLY and FYNNEI. V lost 0 bases and J lost 9; bases outside the gene matches: 16. The CDR3 here is CASSEALGTSGRGGEQFF. Here the CDR3 DNA reads TGTGCCAGCAGTGAAGCGCTGGGAACTAGCGGTCGTGGAGGTGAGCAGTTCTTC.

The chain employs TRBV6-2 or TRBV6-3 and TRBJ2-3; no clear D. The V end lost 2 bases, the J end lost 7 bases, and 7 bases lay between the germline ends. Looked up from germline, CDR1 is MNHEY and CDR2 is SVGEGT. The CDR3 extends over 12 amino acids. The CDR3: CASSYPMNTQYF. CDR3 nucleotide sequence: TGTGCCAGCAGTTACCCCATGAATACGCAGTATTTT.

The V gene is TRBV6-5, the J gene TRBJ2-7; D uncertain. CDR1 is MNHEY, CDR2 SVGAGI, per germline. This CDR3 region has 15 residues. V lost 6 bases to trimming and J lost 1 base, with 16 bases between them. CDR3 DNA: TGTGCCAGCAGGCCCGGATTGATCGGATCCTACGAGCAGTACGTC. Its translation: CASRPGLIGSYEQYV.

CDR3 coding DNA: TGCAGTGCGCCGACAGGGCTCGAGACCCAGTACTTC. Its protein product is CSAPTGLETQYF. This sequence joins TRBV20-1 and TRBJ2-5; the match to TRBD1 covers 7 bases. V dropped 6 bases and J dropped 5; count of bases not matched to a gene: 6. Looked up from germline, CDR1 is DFQATT and CDR2 is SNEGSKA (reference sequence). The CDR3 runs to 12 residues.

This clonotype was counted a few times. The chain recombines TRBV5-5 with TRBJ1-5; tentatively, D is TRBD1 (6 bases). V was cut by 0 bases and J by 6 bases, with 16 bases left in between. Germline-derived CDR1 and CDR2 are SGHKS and YYEKEE (reference sequence). This CDR3 contains 16 residues. CDR3 sequence: CASSLEEQGGRQPQHF. In nucleotides, the CDR3 is TGTGCCAGCAGCTTGGAGGAACAGGGTGGTCGTCAGCCCCAGCATTTT. Full variable domain (outside the CDR3, taken from reference TRBV5-5 and TRBJ1-5): DAGVTQSPTHLIKTRGQQVTLRCSPISGHKSVSWYQQVLGQGPQFIFQYYEKEERGRGNFPDRFSARQFPNYSSELNVNALLLGDSALYLCASSLEEQGGRQPQHFGDGTRLSIL.

This clonotype was detected a few times. This chain connects TRBV28 to TRBJ1-1, with TRBD1 matching over 7 bases. The V and J ends lost 6 bases and 1 base, in that order; junction bases with no gene match: 14. Germline V lookup: CDR1 MDHEN, CDR2 SYDVKM. CDR3 length: 17 amino acids. The CDR3 coding sequence is TGTGCCAGCAGCGCGAGGGGGCGGAACGCCCGGAACACTGAAGCTTTCTTT. Its translation: CASSARGRNARNTEAFF.

This chain links TRBV24-1 with TRBJ2-3, with a possible D match to TRBD2 (7 bases). The germline V and J ends were trimmed by 4 bases and 2 bases, with 15 bases remaining between them. Germline V gives CDR1 KGHDR, CDR2 SFDVKD. The CDR3 covers 16 residues. Written as DNA, the CDR3 is TGTGCCACCAGTGACCCCGGGGGGCCCTCCACAGATACGCAGTATTTT. It encodes CATSDPGGPSTDTQYF.

Comments on this clonotype: One end of the junction is discordant with germline, which a read error may explain. Here the CDR3 DNA reads TGTGCCAGCATTGAACGGCTCCTATCCTACGAGCAGTACTTC. Its protein product is CASIERLLSYEQYF. V and J are TRBV2 and TRBJ2-7; D gene uncertain. This CDR3 contains 14 residues. CDR1 is SNHLY, CDR2 FYNNEI, per germline.

The genes are TRBV6-5 and TRBJ2-7, with 10 nucleotides matching TRBD1. CDR1 and CDR2 (germline): MNHEY, SVGAGI. The CDR3 has 14 residues. V dropped 5 bases and J dropped 4; count of bases not matched to a gene: 5. The CDR3, as DNA: TGTGCCAGCAGTAACCGGGACAGGGGTTACGAGCAGTACGTC. Translation: CASSNRDRGYEQYV.

This clonotype has only a few counts. CDR3 DNA sequence: TGTGCCAGCAGGGGATCCCCACGGACAGGAACCTACGAGCAGTACTTC. Translating gives CASRGSPRTGTYEQYF. This rearrangement joins TRBV25-1 to TRBJ2-7; 7 bases match TRBD1. Germline V gene sequence: CDR1 MGHDK, CDR2 SYGVNS. This CDR3 is 16 amino acids long. V lost 6 bases, J lost 2 bases, and 13 bases stayed unmatched.

The chain employs TRBV29-1 and TRBJ1-2, with D perhaps TRBD1 (5 bases). Trimming cost V 6 bases and J 7 bases, with 27 bases left between them. The CDR3 runs to 16 residues. Per the germline V gene, CDR1 is SQVTM and CDR2 is ANQGSEA. For the CDR3, the DNA is TGCAGCGTCGGGGAGGCAGGGAGCCCGCTCGGCACTGGCTACACCTTC. Encoded protein: CSVGEAGSPLGTGYTF.

The chain joins TRBV7-3 to TRBJ2-1, with D possibly TRBD2 on 6 matching bases. The length of the CDR3 is 16 residues. The V gene's germline CDR1 is SGHTA and CDR2 FQGTGA. Between the trimmed V and J ends, which lost 6 bases and 2 bases, there was a span of 17 bases. The DNA for the CDR3 is TGTGCCAGCAGGAACGCAGCGGGCCCCACCTACAATGAGCAGTTCTTC. As protein: CASRNAAGPTYNEQFF.